These 29 T cell receptor beta chains were all obtained from the same sample, sequenced in a study of T cells in localized non-small cell lung cancer. Method: immunoSEQ multiplex PCR; TCRdb's copy keeps in-frame clones and lacks some. The table records 9,000 or so clones, just over 90% of them present only once. The input for sequencing was peripheral blood, taken before any cancer treatment. Receptors were obtained from a woman aged 40 to 75 with stage I squamous cell lung carcinoma.

The V gene is TRBV11-1, the J gene TRBJ2-5; D gene ambiguous. Germline CDR1 is SGHAT and CDR2 is FQDESV (reference sequence). The length of the CDR3 is 15 residues. Trimming stripped 5 bases from V and 1 base from J, with 14 bases between. The CDR3 DNA sequence: TGTGCCAGCAGCAACCGAGGACGGATCCAAGAGACCCAGTACTTC. It translates to CASSNRGRIQETQYF.

The gene calls are TRBV2 and TRBJ1-1, with 7 bases identical to TRBD1. Unmatched junction bases numbered 9, after V lost 6 bases and J lost 5 bases. The CDR3 runs 14 residues. Germline CDR1 reads SNHLY; CDR2 reads FYNNEI. CDR3 DNA sequence: TGTGCCAGCAGCATCAGGGGGGTGAGGACTGAAGCTTTCTTT. Translating gives CASSIRGVRTEAFF.

The chain employs TRBV5-5 and TRBJ2-1, with D uncertain. CDR1 is SGHKS and CDR2 is YYEKEE in the germline V gene (reference sequence). Trimming stripped 7 bases from V and 6 bases from J, with 11 bases between. The CDR3 extends over 12 amino acids. The CDR3: CASGPPTNEQFF. CDR3 nucleotides: TGTGCCAGCGGCCCCCCTACCAATGAGCAGTTCTTC. Full variable domain (remainder filled in from reference TRBV5-5 and TRBJ2-1): DAGVTQSPTHLIKTRGQQVTLRCSPISGHKSVSWYQQVLGQGPQFIFQYYEKEERGRGNFPDRFSARQFPNYSSELNVNALLLGDSALYLCASGPPTNEQFFGPGTRLTVL.

The table lists this clone with a few counts. V usage is TRBV19 and J usage is TRBJ1-2; D gene unclear. The V end was cut by 5 bases, the J end by 8 bases, with 15 bases between. The CDR3 totals 13 residues. Germline lookup yields CDR1 LNHDA and CDR2 SQIVND (reference sequence). The CDR3 reads CASSASAGLGYTF. Written as DNA, the CDR3 is TGTGCCAGTAGTGCCTCCGCGGGTTTGGGCTACACCTTC.

Only one count was recorded for this clone. This sequence joins TRBV10-3 and TRBJ2-1; 10 bases agree with TRBD1. Germline V lookup: CDR1 ENHRY, CDR2 SYGVKD. V lost 4 bases and J lost 4; bases outside the gene matches: 4. The length of the CDR3 is 15 residues. The DNA of the CDR3 is TGTGCCATCAGTGGACAGGGGGCGGGGTACAATGAGCAGTTCTTC. Its protein product is CAISGQGAGYNEQFF.

The V gene is TRBV10-3, the J gene TRBJ1-3; D uncertain. Trimming took 0 bases from V and 9 from J, leaving 12 bases between them. The CDR3 totals 14 residues. CDR1 is ENHRY and CDR2 is SYGVKD in the germline V gene. The DNA for the CDR3 is TGTGCCATCAGTGAGTCAAAAGGTGGCGGCACCATATATTTT. This encodes CAISESKGGGTIYF.

The J gene is TRBJ1-2, the V gene TRBV5-6; D may be TRBD1 (5 bases). Trimming removed 4 bases from V and 4 bases from J, with 14 bases in between. The germline CDR1 and CDR2 sequences are SGHDT and YYEEEE. The CDR3 spans 14 residues. CDR3 nucleotide sequence: TGTGCCAGCAGCGAGGACATGATAGGCTATGGCTACACCTTC. Amino acids: CASSEDMIGYGYTF. The full variable domain, completed using reference TRBV5-6 and TRBJ1-2, is DAGVTQSPTHLIKTRGQQVTLRCSPKSGHDTVSWYQQALGQGPQFIFQYYEEEERQRGNFPDRFSGHQFPNYSSELNVNALLLGDSALYLCASSEDMIGYGYTFGSGTRLTVV.

This clone was recorded once. The chain couples TRBV18 to TRBJ1-1, with D tentatively TRBD1 (5 bases). The length of the CDR3 is 12 residues. The germline V gene has CDR1 KGHSH and CDR2 LQKENI. The V end was cut by 3 bases, the J end by 6 bases, with 8 bases between. The CDR3 coding sequence is TGTGCCAGCTCACCGGGGGGGTCTGAAGCTTTCTTT. It yields the protein CASSPGGSEAFF.

This clone appeared a few times. The chain couples TRBV30 to TRBJ1-5; D is unresolved. V dropped 8 bases and J dropped 4 bases, with 12 bases sitting between them. Germline loops: CDR1 GTSNPN, CDR2 SVGIG (reference sequence). The CDR3 extends over 12 amino acids. The DNA of the CDR3 is TGTGCCGCTAAGTTCCGAAATCAGCCCCAGCATTTT. Amino acids: CAAKFRNQPQHF.

CDR3 residues: CASSQDKTRGPPEKLFF. CDR3 in DNA: TGCGCCAGCAGCCAAGACAAGACTCGAGGACCTCCTGAAAAACTGTTTTTT. This rearrangement joins TRBV4-1 to TRBJ1-4; the D is unclear. The CDR3 totals 17 residues. V lost 0 bases and J 7 bases, leaving 18 bases between the germline ends. Germline CDR1 reads MGHRA; CDR2 reads YSYEKL.

This clone occurred once. This chain joins TRBV5-1 and TRBJ1-3; TRBD1 is a possible D gene (6 bases). Per the germline V gene, CDR1 is SGHRS and CDR2 is YFSETQ. The CDR3 loop spans 16 amino acids. The V and J ends lost 4 bases and 2 bases respectively, with 16 bases between them. CDR3 region: CASSPVYREPGNTIYF. The CDR3 nucleotides read TGCGCCAGCAGCCCAGTTTACAGGGAACCTGGAAACACCATATATTTT.

The V gene is TRBV5-1, the J gene TRBJ1-4, with TRBD1 matching 9 bases. CDR1 is SGHRS and CDR2 is YFSETQ in the germline V gene. This CDR3 region has 16 residues. J gave up 8 bases and V 3 bases, and 11 bases lay outside the gene matches. The CDR3 DNA reads TGCGCCAGCAGCTCGTTACCGGGACAGGGACTCGAAAAACTGTTTTTT. This encodes CASSSLPGQGLEKLFF.

This clone has only one observation. The rearrangement uses TRBV2 and TRBJ1-1; 12 bases are a match to TRBD1. The CDR3 covers 19 residues. Germline assignment: CDR1 SNHLY and CDR2 FYNNEI. V was pared by 5 bases and J by 0 bases, with 13 bases of the junction left unmatched. The CDR3 region has the DNA TGTGCCAGCAGTCCAAGAGGTCCGGGACAGGGGGCTATGAACACTGAAGCTTTCTTT. Amino acids: CASSPRGPGQGAMNTEAFF.

J is TRBJ1-4 and V is TRBV19, with TRBD1 matching over 9 bases. V gave up 4 bases and J gave up 2 bases; unmatched junction bases: 2. The CDR3 has 15 amino acids. Germline CDR1 is LNHDA and CDR2 is SQIVND (reference sequence). CDR3 protein: CASSTGQGTNEKLFF. The CDR3 DNA is TGTGCCAGTAGTACCGGACAGGGGACTAATGAAAAACTGTTTTTT.

This clone was seen a single time. V and J are TRBV5-1 and TRBJ2-2; 7 bases are a match to TRBD1. Per germline, CDR1 SGHRS and CDR2 YFSETQ. V lost 0 bases to trimming and J lost 6 bases; unmatched junction nucleotides: 11. The CDR3 covers 17 residues. CDR3 DNA: TGCGCCAGCAGCTTGGCCCTCGGGACAGCCGGCGCCGGGGAGCTGTTTTTT. It yields the protein CASSLALGTAGAGELFF.

This clone was counted once. The rearrangement joins TRBV19 to TRBJ1-5; weak D call: TRBD1 (5 bases). The CDR3 has 16 residues. Germline CDR1 is LNHDA and CDR2 is SQIVND (reference sequence). Trimming removed 2 bases at V and 7 bases at J, with 18 bases between. CDR3 amino acids: CASSIRGQGTGQPQHF. For the CDR3, the DNA is TGTGCCAGTAGTATACGAGGTCAGGGAACTGGACAGCCCCAGCATTTT.

This chain connects TRBV19 to TRBJ2-7, with D uncertain. This CDR3 comprises 15 residues. V lost 5 bases and J 1 base, leaving 15 bases between the germline ends. The V gene's germline CDR1 is LNHDA and CDR2 SQIVND (reference sequence). The CDR3 nucleotides are TGTGCCAGTAGTTATGGCCGGGTGGGGTCCTACGAGCAGTACTTC. Residues: CASSYGRVGSYEQYF.

The rearrangement joins TRBV7-9 to TRBJ2-1; no definite D call. Trimming shortened V by 2 bases and J by 2 bases, and 10 bases separated the two germline ends. This CDR3 contains 15 residues. CDR1 is SEHNR, CDR2 FQNEAQ, per germline (reference sequence). Written as DNA, the CDR3 is TGTGCCAGCAGCTTACCCCTTGAAGCCTACAATGAGCAGTTCTTC. Translation gives CASSLPLEAYNEQFF. The full variable domain, its missing parts supplied by reference TRBV7-9 and TRBJ2-1, is DTGVSQNPRHKITKRGQNVTFRCDPISEHNRLYWYRQTLGQGPEFLTYFQNEAQLEKSRLLSDRFSAERPKGSFSTLEIQRTEQGDSAMYLCASSLPLEAYNEQFFGPGTRLTVL.

The rearrangement joins TRBV9 to TRBJ1-1; D may be TRBD1 (6 bases). The CDR3 sequence is 14 residues long. V lost 3 bases, J lost 1 base, and 10 bases lay in between. Germline V gene sequence: CDR1 SGDLS, CDR2 YYNGEE. CDR3 bases: TGTGCCAGCAGCGGATACAGGGCGAACACTGAAGCTTTCTTT. This translates into CASSGYRANTEAFF.

J is TRBJ2-5 and V is TRBV5-1, with TRBD1 identical over 10 bases. The CDR3 extends over 16 amino acids. V lost 4 bases to trimming and J lost 0 bases; unmatched junction nucleotides: 6. The germline V gene encodes CDR1 SGHRS and CDR2 YFSETQ. The DNA of the CDR3 is TGCGCCAGCAGCCACCGGGACAGGGGATACCAAGAGACCCAGTACTTC. Its translation is CASSHRDRGYQETQYF.

The rearrangement uses TRBV7-6 and TRBJ2-1; TRBD1 might be the D (5 bases). The germline gives CDR1 SGHVS, CDR2 FNYEAQ. The CDR3 length is 16 residues. V dropped 5 bases and J dropped 4 bases, with 18 bases sitting between them. Written as DNA, the CDR3 is TGTGCCAGCAGCCGGACCGACCCGACAGTTTACAATGAGCAGTTCTTC. Encoded protein: CASSRTDPTVYNEQFF.

The V and J genes are TRBV25-1 and TRBJ2-7; possibly TRBD1 or TRBD2 for D (6 bases each). This CDR3 comprises 16 residues. The V end was cut by 1 base, the J end by 4 bases, with 17 bases between. CDR1 and CDR2 (germline): MGHDK, SYGVNS. The CDR3 DNA follows: TGTGCCAGCAGTGAATGGACGGGGGCGTTTGTGTACGAGCAGTACTTC. It yields the protein CASSEWTGAFVYEQYF.

The chain joins TRBV12-2 to TRBJ1-2. TRBV12-2 is classified as a pseudogene. CDR3 length: 16 amino acids. The CDR3 region has the DNA TGTGCAAGTCGCCTGAGAGACCCACGAAAGACCTATGGCTACACCTTC. Amino acids: CASRLRDPRKTYGYTF.

This sequence joins TRBV6-5 and TRBJ1-2, with 9 nucleotides matching TRBD1. The V gene's germline CDR1 is MNHEY and CDR2 SVGAGI. With V trimmed by 6 bases and J by 7 bases, 3 bases remained unmatched. The CDR3 spans 12 residues. CDR3 sequence: CASSPTGGGYTF. The CDR3 DNA sequence: TGTGCCAGCAGCCCGACAGGGGGTGGCTACACCTTC.

The chain combines TRBV6-5 with TRBJ2-3; 8 bases line up with TRBD1. The ends lost 3 bases at V and 1 base at J; junction bases unmatched: 3. CDR3 length: 15 amino acids. Germline CDR1 and CDR2: MNHEY and SVGAGI. CDR3: CASSYQDRGTDTQYF. The CDR3 region has the DNA TGTGCCAGCAGTTATCAGGACAGGGGCACAGATACGCAGTATTTT.

With respect to this clone: One end of the junction is discordant with germline, which a read error may explain. CDR3 sequence reads: CASSLAGAGGSSYGYTF. Here the CDR3 DNA reads TGTGCCAGCAGCCTAGCCGGGGCGGGGGGCTCTAGCTATGGCTACACCTTC. The V gene is TRBV7-8, the J gene TRBJ1-2; a weak D match, TRBD1 (6 bases). From germline, CDR1 is SGHVS and CDR2 FQNEAQ. CDR3 length: 17 amino acids.

Remarks on this clone: This sample also contains other DNA sequences that code for the same CDR3. The chain couples TRBV13 to TRBJ1-6; tentative D call: TRBD1 (6 bases). The CDR3 extends over 18 amino acids. Per germline, CDR1 PRHDT and CDR2 FYEKMQ (reference sequence). The V and J ends lost 2 bases and 6 bases respectively, with 20 bases between them. The CDR3 reads CASSLRGRGAAANSPLHF. Written as DNA, the CDR3 is TGTGCCAGCAGCTTAAGGGGTCGGGGGGCGGCCGCTAATTCACCCCTCCACTTT.

The CDR3 bases are TGCGCCAGCAGTGATACAGGTCTCGAGGCTAATTCACCCCTCCACTTT. This gives the protein CASSDTGLEANSPLHF. The rearrangement uses TRBV10-1 and TRBJ1-6; D is possibly TRBD1 (5 bases). Trimming cost V 3 bases and J 6 bases, with 15 bases left between them. The germline V gene encodes CDR1 WNHNN and CDR2 SYGVQD (reference sequence). This CDR3 is built from 16 residues.

The V and J genes are TRBV6-6 and TRBJ1-3, with a possible D match to TRBD1 (6 bases). V lost 2 bases to trimming and J lost 0 bases, with 11 bases between them. The germline gives CDR1 MNHNY, CDR2 SVGAGI (reference sequence). The CDR3 is 16 amino acids. The CDR3 DNA reads TGTGCCAGCAGTTACGCTCAGGGGCTCTCTGGAAACACCATATATTTT. Residues: CASSYAQGLSGNTIYF.